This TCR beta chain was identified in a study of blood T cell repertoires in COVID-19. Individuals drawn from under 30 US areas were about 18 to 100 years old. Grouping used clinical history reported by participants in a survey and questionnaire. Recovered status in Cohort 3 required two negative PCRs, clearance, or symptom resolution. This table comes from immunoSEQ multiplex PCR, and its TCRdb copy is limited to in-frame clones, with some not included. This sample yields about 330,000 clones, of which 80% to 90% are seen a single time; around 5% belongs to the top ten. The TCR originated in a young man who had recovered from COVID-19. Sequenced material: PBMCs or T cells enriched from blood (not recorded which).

The chain's CDR3 is CSVAVSGVHTEAFF. CDR3 DNA sequence: TGCAGCGTTGCGGTGTCCGGGGTTCACACTGAAGCTTTCTTT. The chain combines TRBV29-1 with TRBJ1-1; the D is unclear. The CDR3 sequence is 14 residues long. The germline V and J ends were trimmed by 4 bases and 3 bases, with 15 bases remaining between them. CDR1 is SQVTM, CDR2 ANQGSEA, per germline.